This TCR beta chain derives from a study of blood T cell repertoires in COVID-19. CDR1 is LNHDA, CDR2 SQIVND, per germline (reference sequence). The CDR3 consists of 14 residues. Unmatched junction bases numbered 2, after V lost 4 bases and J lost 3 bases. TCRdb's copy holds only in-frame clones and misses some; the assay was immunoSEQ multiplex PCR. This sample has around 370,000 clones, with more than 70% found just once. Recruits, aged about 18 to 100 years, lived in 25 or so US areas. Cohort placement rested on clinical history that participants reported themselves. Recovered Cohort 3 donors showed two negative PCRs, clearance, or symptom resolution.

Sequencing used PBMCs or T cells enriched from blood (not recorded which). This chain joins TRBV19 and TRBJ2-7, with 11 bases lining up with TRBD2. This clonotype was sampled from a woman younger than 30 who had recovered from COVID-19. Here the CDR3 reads CASSKTSGDYEQYF. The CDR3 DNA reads TGTGCCAGTAGTAAGACTAGCGGGGACTACGAGCAGTACTTC.